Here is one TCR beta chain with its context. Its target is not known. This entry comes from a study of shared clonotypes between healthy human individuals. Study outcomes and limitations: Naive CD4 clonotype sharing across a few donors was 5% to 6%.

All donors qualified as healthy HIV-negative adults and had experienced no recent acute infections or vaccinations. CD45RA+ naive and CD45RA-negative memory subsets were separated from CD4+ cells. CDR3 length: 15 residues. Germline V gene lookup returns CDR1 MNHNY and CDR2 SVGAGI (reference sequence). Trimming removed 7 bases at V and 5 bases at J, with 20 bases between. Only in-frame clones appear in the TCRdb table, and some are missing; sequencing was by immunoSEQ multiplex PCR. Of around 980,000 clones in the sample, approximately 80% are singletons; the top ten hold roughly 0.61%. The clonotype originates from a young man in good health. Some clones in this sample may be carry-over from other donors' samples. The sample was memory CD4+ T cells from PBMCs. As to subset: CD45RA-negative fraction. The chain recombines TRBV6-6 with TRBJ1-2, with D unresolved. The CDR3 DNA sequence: TGTGCCAGCACCCCCTCTCGGGCGGTCGCATATGGCTACACCTTC. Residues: CASTPSRAVAYGYTF.